The present TCR beta chain was sequenced within a study of response to subunit inactivated influenza vaccine. Study-level findings and limits: With each seasonal influenza vaccination, the authors suggested, few new T cells are recruited.

From the RT-PCR reads, TCRdb called clonotypes with MiXCR, one entry per CDR3 protein. The sample lists hundreds of thousands of distinct CDR3 sequences, roughly 15% occurring once. This clonotype was counted at least ten times. As yet, its antigen is unknown. The CDR3 is 15 amino acids. J lost 8 bases, V lost 5 bases, and 12 bases had no gene match. Germline CDR1 is SGHTA and CDR2 is FQGNSA. This clonotype was obtained from a man aged 45-65 years who received an inactivated influenza vaccine. The sequences come from PBMCs from blood, collected about 14 days before vaccination. The V call is TRBV7-2, the J call TRBJ1-2; 9 nucleotides line up with TRBD1. In nucleotides, the CDR3 is TGTGCCAGCAGCCTAAATCGGGGACAGGGTGGAGGCTACACCTTC. Translation: CASSLNRGQGGGYTF. Combining the CDR3 with reference TRBV7-2 and TRBJ1-2 gives the whole variable domain GAGVSQSPSNKVTEKGKDVELRCDPISGHTALYWYRQSLGQGLEFLIYFQGNSAPDKSGLPSDRFSAERTGGSVSTLTIQRTQQEDSAVYLCASSLNRGQGGGYTFGSGTRLTVV.